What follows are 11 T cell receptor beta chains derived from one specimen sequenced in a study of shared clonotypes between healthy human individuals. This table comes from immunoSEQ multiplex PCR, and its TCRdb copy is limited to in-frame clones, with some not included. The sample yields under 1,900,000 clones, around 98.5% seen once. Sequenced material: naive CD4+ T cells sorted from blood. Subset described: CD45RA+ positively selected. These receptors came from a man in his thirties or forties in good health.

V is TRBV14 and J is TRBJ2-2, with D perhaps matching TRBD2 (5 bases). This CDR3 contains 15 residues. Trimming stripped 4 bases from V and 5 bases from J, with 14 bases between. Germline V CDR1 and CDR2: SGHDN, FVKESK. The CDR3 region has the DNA TGTGCCAGCAGCCCAAGAGTGCGGGCTACCGGGGAGCTGTTTTTT. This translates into CASSPRVRATGELFF.

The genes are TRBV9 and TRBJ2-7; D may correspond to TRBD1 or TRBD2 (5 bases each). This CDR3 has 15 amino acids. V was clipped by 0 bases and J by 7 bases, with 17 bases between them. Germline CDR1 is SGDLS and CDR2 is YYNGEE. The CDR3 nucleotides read TGTGCCAGCAGCGTAGCTAATAACCCATGGGGGGAGCAGTACTTC. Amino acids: CASSVANNPWGEQYF.

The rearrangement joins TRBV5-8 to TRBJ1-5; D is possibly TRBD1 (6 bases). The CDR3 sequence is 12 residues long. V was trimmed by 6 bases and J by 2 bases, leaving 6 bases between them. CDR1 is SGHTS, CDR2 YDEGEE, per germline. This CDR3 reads CASTGGNQPQHF. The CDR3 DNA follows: TGTGCCAGCACAGGGGGCAATCAGCCCCAGCATTTT. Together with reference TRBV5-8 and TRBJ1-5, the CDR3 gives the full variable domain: EAGVTQSPTHLIKTRGQQATLRCSPISGHTSVYWYQQALGLGLQFLLWYDEGEERNRGNFPPRFSGRQFPNYSSELNVNALELEDSALYLCASTGGNQPQHFGDGTRLSIL.

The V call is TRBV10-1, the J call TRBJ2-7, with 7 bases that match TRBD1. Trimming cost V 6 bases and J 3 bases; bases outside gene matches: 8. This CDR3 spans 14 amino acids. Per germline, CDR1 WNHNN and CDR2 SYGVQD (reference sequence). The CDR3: CASSFQPGGYEQYF. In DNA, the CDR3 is TGCGCCAGCAGCTTCCAGCCAGGGGGCTACGAGCAGTACTTC.

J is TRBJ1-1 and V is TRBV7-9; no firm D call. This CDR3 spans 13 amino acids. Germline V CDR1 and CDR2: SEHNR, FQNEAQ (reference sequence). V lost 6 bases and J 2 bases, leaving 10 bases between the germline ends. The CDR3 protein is CASSQTLNTEAFF. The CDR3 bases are TGTGCCAGCAGTCAAACTCTAAACACTGAAGCTTTCTTT. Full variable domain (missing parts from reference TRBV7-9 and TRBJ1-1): DTGVSQNPRHKITKRGQNVTFRCDPISEHNRLYWYRQTLGQGPEFLTYFQNEAQLEKSRLLSDRFSAERPKGSFSTLEIQRTEQGDSAMYLCASSQTLNTEAFFGQGTRLTVV.

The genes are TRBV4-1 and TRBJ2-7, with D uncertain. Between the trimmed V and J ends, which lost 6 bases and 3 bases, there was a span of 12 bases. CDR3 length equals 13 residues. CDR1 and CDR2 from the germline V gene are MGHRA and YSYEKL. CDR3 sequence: CASSVGPYYEQYF. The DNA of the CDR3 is TGCGCCAGCAGTGTCGGGCCGTACTACGAGCAGTACTTC.

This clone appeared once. CDR3 loop: CASSFVGPQAGETPYEQYF. The CDR3, as DNA: TGTGCCAGCAGCTTCGTCGGACCCCAGGCGGGGGAGACTCCCTACGAGCAGTACTTC. J is TRBJ2-7 and V is TRBV7-3; 7 bases map to TRBD2. The CDR3 totals 19 residues. Germline V lookup: CDR1 SGHTA, CDR2 FQGTGA. The junction had 19 bases not matched to a gene; V was cut back by 3 bases and J by 2 bases.

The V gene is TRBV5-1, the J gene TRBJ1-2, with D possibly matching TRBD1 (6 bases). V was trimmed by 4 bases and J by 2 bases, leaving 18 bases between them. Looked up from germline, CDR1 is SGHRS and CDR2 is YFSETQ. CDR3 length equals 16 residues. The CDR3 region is CASSSLTGSKNYGYTF. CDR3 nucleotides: TGCGCCAGCAGCAGTCTTACAGGGTCCAAGAACTATGGCTACACCTTC. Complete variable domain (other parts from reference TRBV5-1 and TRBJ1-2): KAGVTQTPRYLIKTRGQQVTLSCSPISGHRSVSWYQQTPGQGLQFLFEYFSETQRNKGNFPGRFSGRQFSNSRSEMNVSTLELGDSALYLCASSSLTGSKNYGYTFGSGTRLTVV.

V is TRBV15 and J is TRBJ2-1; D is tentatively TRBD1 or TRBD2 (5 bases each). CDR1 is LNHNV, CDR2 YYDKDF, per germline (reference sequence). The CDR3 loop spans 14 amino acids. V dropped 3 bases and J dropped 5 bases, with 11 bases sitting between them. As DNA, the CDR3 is TGTGCCACCAGCAGGGGACCGAGGGACAATGAGCAGTTCTTC. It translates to CATSRGPRDNEQFF. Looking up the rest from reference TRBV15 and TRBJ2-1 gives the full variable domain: DAMVIQNPRYQVTQFGKPVTLSCSQTLNHNVMYWYQQKSSQAPKLLFHYYDKDFNNEADTPDNFQSRRPNTSFCFLDIRSPGLGDTAMYLCATSRGPRDNEQFFGPGTRLTVL.

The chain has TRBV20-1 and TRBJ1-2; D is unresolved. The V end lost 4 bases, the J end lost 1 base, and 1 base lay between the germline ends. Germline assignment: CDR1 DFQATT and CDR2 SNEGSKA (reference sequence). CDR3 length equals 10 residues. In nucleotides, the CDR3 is TGCAGTGCTATTAACTATGGCTACACCTTC. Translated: CSAINYGYTF.

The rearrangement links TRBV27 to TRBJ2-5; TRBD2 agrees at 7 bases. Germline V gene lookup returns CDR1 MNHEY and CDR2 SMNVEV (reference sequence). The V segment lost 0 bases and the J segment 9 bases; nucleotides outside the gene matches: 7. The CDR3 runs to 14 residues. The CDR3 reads CASSLSAGPGAQYF. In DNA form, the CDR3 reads TGTGCCAGCAGTTTATCAGCGGGGCCTGGGGCCCAGTACTTC.